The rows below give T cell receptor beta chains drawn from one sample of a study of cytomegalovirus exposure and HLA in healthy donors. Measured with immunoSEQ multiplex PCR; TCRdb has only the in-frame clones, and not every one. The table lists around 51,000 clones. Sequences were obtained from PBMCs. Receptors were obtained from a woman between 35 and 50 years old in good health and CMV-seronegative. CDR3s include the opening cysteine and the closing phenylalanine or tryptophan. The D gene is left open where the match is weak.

CDR3nt: TGCGCCAGCAGCTTGGGAAAGGGGCCCGGGGAGCTGTTTTTT; CDR3aa: CASSLGKGPGELFF; d_gene: .; v_gene: TRBV5-1; j_gene: TRBJ2-2
CDR3nt: TGCGCCAGCAGCCAAGACAGCTCCTATAATTCACCCCTCCACTTT; CDR3aa: CASSQDSSYNSPLHF; d_gene: .; v_gene: TRBV4-3; j_gene: TRBJ1-6
CDR3nt: TGCAGCGTCTACGGGACATATAACACCGGGGAGCTGTTTTTT; CDR3aa: CSVYGTYNTGELFF; d_gene: .; v_gene: TRBV29-1; j_gene: TRBJ2-2
CDR3nt: TGCGCCAGCAGCCACCAAAAGGGGGTTTCCTCTGGGGCCAACGTCCTGACTTTC; CDR3aa: CASSHQKGVSSGANVLTF; d_gene: .; v_gene: TRBV4-1; j_gene: TRBJ2-6
CDR3nt: TGCGCCAGCAGCCAGCCTGTAGCGGCTAATGAAAAACTGTTTTTT; CDR3aa: CASSQPVAANEKLFF; d_gene: .; v_gene: TRBV4-1; j_gene: TRBJ1-4
CDR3nt: TGCGCCAGCAGCCCAACAGCGGGAGGATTCTCCGACAATGAGCAGTTCTTC; CDR3aa: CASSPTAGGFSDNEQFF; d_gene: TRBD2; v_gene: TRBV4-1; j_gene: TRBJ2-1
CDR3nt: TGTGCCAGTAGTGTCCCAATCACGGACAGGGCCAGTTCACCCCTCCACTTT; CDR3aa: CASSVPITDRASSPLHF; d_gene: TRBD1; v_gene: TRBV19; j_gene: TRBJ1-6
CDR3nt: TGTGCCAGCAGTTCTTCACTAGCGTTTAGCTCCTACGAGCAGTACTTC; CDR3aa: CASSSSLAFSSYEQYF; d_gene: TRBD2; v_gene: TRBV27; j_gene: TRBJ2-7
CDR3nt: TGCGCCAGCAGCCAAGATCCAGGGACTTATGGCTACACCTTC; CDR3aa: CASSQDPGTYGYTF; d_gene: .; v_gene: TRBV4-1; j_gene: TRBJ1-2
CDR3nt: TGTGCCAGCAGATTACCAATCCCTAAGATTATCTTT; CDR3aa: CASRLPIPKIIF; d_gene: .; v_gene: TRBV7-9; j_gene: TRBJ1-1
CDR3nt: TGTGCCAGCAGCTTCCCGAATCAGCCCCAGCATTTT; CDR3aa: CASSFPNQPQHF; d_gene: .; v_gene: TRBV7-9; j_gene: TRBJ1-5
CDR3nt: TGTGCCAGCTCACCCTCGACAGGGGGCATTACTGAAGCTTTCTTT; CDR3aa: CASSPSTGGITEAFF; d_gene: TRBD1; v_gene: TRBV18; j_gene: TRBJ1-1
CDR3nt: TGTGCCAGCAGCTTAGCAGGACTAGCGGGGGTCGAGCAGTACTTC; CDR3aa: CASSLAGLAGVEQYF; d_gene: TRBD2; v_gene: TRBV7-2; j_gene: TRBJ2-7
CDR3nt: TGTGCCAGTAGTATAAGGCGGGGGGTGAATGAAAAACTGTTTTTT; CDR3aa: CASSIRRGVNEKLFF; d_gene: .; v_gene: TRBV19; j_gene: TRBJ1-4
CDR3nt: TGTGCCAGCAGCGTAGGAGGTCGGGGGTCCCACGAGCAGTACTTC; CDR3aa: CASSVGGRGSHEQYF; d_gene: .; v_gene: TRBV9; j_gene: TRBJ2-7
CDR3nt: TGTGCCAGCAGCGTAGGTGGTAGCGGGCTTAAAGAGACCCAGTACTTC; CDR3aa: CASSVGGSGLKETQYF; d_gene: TRBD2; v_gene: TRBV9; j_gene: TRBJ2-5
CDR3nt: TGCAGCGTCGCGGGGGGAGGAGATGAGCAGTTCTTC; CDR3aa: CSVAGGGDEQFF; d_gene: TRBD2; v_gene: TRBV29-1; j_gene: TRBJ2-1
CDR3nt: TGTGCCAGTAAAGAGACTAGCGGGGGGGGGCGAAACAATGAGCAGTTCTTC; CDR3aa: CASKETSGGGRNNEQFF; d_gene: TRBD2; v_gene: TRBV19; j_gene: TRBJ2-1
CDR3nt: TGCAGCGTTGGACCCGTACAGGAGAGAAACTATGGCTACACCTTC; CDR3aa: CSVGPVQERNYGYTF; d_gene: .; v_gene: TRBV29-1; j_gene: TRBJ1-2
CDR3nt: TGTGCCAGCAGCTCCCTAGGGGACACCCTCTCTGGAAACACCATATATTTT; CDR3aa: CASSSLGDTLSGNTIYF; d_gene: .; v_gene: TRBV11-3; j_gene: TRBJ1-3
CDR3nt: TGTGCCACCGTCGGACAGGGGAGGACAGATAAGCAGTATTTT; CDR3aa: CATVGQGRTDKQYF; d_gene: TRBD1; v_gene: TRBV10-3; j_gene: TRBJ2-3
CDR3nt: TGCAGCGTTGGGACTAGCGGGGGAGCCACAGATACGCAGTATTTT; CDR3aa: CSVGTSGGATDTQYF; d_gene: TRBD2; v_gene: TRBV29-1; j_gene: TRBJ2-3
CDR3nt: TGTGCCAGTAGTGACCGGGACAGTGGAAACAACATATATTTT; CDR3aa: CASSDRDSGNNIYF; d_gene: TRBD1; v_gene: TRBV19; j_gene: TRBJ1-3
CDR3nt: TGTGCCAGCAGTTACTCCTGGGAGATGAACACCGGGGAGCTGTTTTTT; CDR3aa: CASSYSWEMNTGELFF; d_gene: .; v_gene: TRBV6-5; j_gene: TRBJ2-2
CDR3nt: TGTGCCAGCAGCTTGTACGCCGGGTGGGACACTGAAGCTTTCTTT; CDR3aa: CASSLYAGWDTEAFF; d_gene: .; v_gene: TRBV5-4; j_gene: TRBJ1-1
CDR3nt: TGTGCCAGCAGCTACTCGGGGGTAGCGGGTGAGCAGTTCTTC; CDR3aa: CASSYSGVAGEQFF; d_gene: TRBD2; v_gene: TRBV7-9; j_gene: TRBJ2-1
CDR3nt: TGTGCCAGCAGTGAACAGGGGATTTATGGCTACACCTTC; CDR3aa: CASSEQGIYGYTF; d_gene: .; v_gene: TRBV6-1; j_gene: TRBJ1-2
CDR3nt: TGTGCCAGCAGCCAATCACAGCAAGAGACCCAGTACTTC; CDR3aa: CASSQSQQETQYF; d_gene: .; v_gene: TRBV16; j_gene: TRBJ2-5